The 23 T cell receptor beta chains below were found in one sample sequenced in a study of blood T cell repertoires in COVID-19. Libraries were prepared by immunoSEQ multiplex PCR; TCRdb keeps only in-frame clonotypes and omits some of them. This table has approximately 210,000 clones, approximately 91% appearing once. The material sequenced was peripheral blood. The source of these receptors is a woman aged 40 to 50 who had recovered from COVID-19.

This rearrangement joins TRBV7-2 to TRBJ1-5, with TRBD1 matching 9 bases. The CDR3 is 14 residues long. CDR1 SGHTA and CDR2 FQGNSA come from the germline V gene. V gave up 4 bases and J gave up 6 bases; unmatched junction bases: 4. The CDR3 region is CASSSGQGTQPQHF. The CDR3, as DNA: TGTGCCAGCAGCTCAGGACAGGGGACTCAGCCCCAGCATTTT.

V is TRBV19 and J is TRBJ2-5, with 10 bases aligning to TRBD2. The CDR3 runs to 15 residues. CDR1 LNHDA and CDR2 SQIVND come from the germline V gene (reference sequence). V shed 3 bases and J 5 bases; nucleotides not matched to a gene: 6. The CDR3 sequence is CASSIASGSWETQYF. The CDR3, as DNA: TGTGCCAGTAGTATTGCTAGCGGGAGTTGGGAGACCCAGTACTTC. Complete variable domain (other parts from reference TRBV19 and TRBJ2-5): DGGITQSPKYLFRKEGQNVTLSCEQNLNHDAMYWYRQDPGQGLRLIYYSQIVNDFQKGDIAEGYSVSREKKESFPLTVTSAQKNPTAFYLCASSIASGSWETQYFGPGTRLLVL.

This clone has only one observation. This chain uses TRBV6-2 or TRBV6-3 with TRBJ2-6, with 15 bases that match TRBD2. V lost 5 bases and J lost 1; bases outside the gene matches: 6. CDR3 length equals 19 residues. CDR1 and CDR2 from the germline V gene are MNHEY and SVGEGT. CDR3 in amino acids: CASSQGTSGRISGANVLTF. CDR3 DNA: TGTGCCAGCAGTCAGGGGACTAGCGGGAGGATTTCTGGGGCCAACGTCCTGACTTTC.

This rearrangement joins TRBV14 to TRBJ2-7, with 8 bases identical to TRBD2. The CDR3 extends over 15 amino acids. With 3 bases clipped from V and 2 bases from J, the junction kept 6 bases outside the gene matches. Germline V lookup: CDR1 SGHDN, CDR2 FVKESK. The CDR3 loop reads CASSHAKGLAYEQYF. CDR3 nucleotide sequence: TGTGCCAGCAGCCACGCGAAGGGACTAGCCTACGAGCAGTACTTC.

CDR3: CASRREETQYF. The CDR3 nucleotides are TGTGCCAGCAGGAGGGAGGAGACCCAGTACTTC. The chain is built from TRBV27 and TRBJ2-5, with D maybe TRBD2 (5 bases). Looked up from germline, CDR1 is MNHEY and CDR2 is SMNVEV (reference sequence). The V end lost 6 bases, the J end lost 5 bases, and 7 bases lay between the germline ends. The CDR3 has 11 amino acids.

V gene TRBV28 combines with J gene TRBJ2-7; TRBD1 might be the D (6 bases). Trimming removed 5 bases at V and 2 bases at J, with 13 bases between. CDR3 size: 14 residues. Per the germline V gene, CDR1 is MDHEN and CDR2 is SYDVKM. The CDR3, as DNA: TGTGCCAGCAGTCTTGGGACATCCCCCTACGAGCAGTACTTC. It yields the protein CASSLGTSPYEQYF.

The V gene is TRBV5-1, the J gene TRBJ2-7; TRBD1 aligns across 9 bases. Germline lookup yields CDR1 SGHRS and CDR2 YFSETQ. J lost 2 bases, V lost 1 base, and 7 bases had no gene match. The length of the CDR3 is 16 residues. The CDR3 DNA reads as TGCGCCAGCAGCTTGTTGGCGGACAGGGGTACCTACGAGCAGTACTTC. Translation: CASSLLADRGTYEQYF.

The rearrangement links TRBV4-3 to TRBJ2-1; 11 bases align to TRBD2. The V segment lost 0 bases and the J segment 0 bases; nucleotides outside the gene matches: 7. The CDR3 sequence is 19 residues long. Germline CDR1 and CDR2: LGHNA and YSLEER. The CDR3 DNA reads as TGCGCCAGCAGCCAAGATGCTAGCGGGGGGCCGGGCTCCTACAATGAGCAGTTCTTC. Its translation is CASSQDASGGPGSYNEQFF.

The chain uses TRBV27 and TRBJ2-6; D unclear. The germline CDR1 and CDR2 sequences are MNHEY and SMNVEV (reference sequence). V lost 6 bases, J lost 1 base, and 4 bases lay in between. The CDR3 length is 13 residues. The chain's CDR3 is CASSLSGANVLTF. Here the CDR3 DNA reads TGTGCCAGCAGCCTGTCTGGGGCCAACGTCCTGACTTTC. Full variable domain (missing parts from reference TRBV27 and TRBJ2-6): EAQVTQNPRYLITVTGKKLTVTCSQNMNHEYMSWYRQDPGLGLRQIYYSMNVEVTDKGDVPEGYKVSRKEKRNFPLILESPSPNQTSLYFCASSLSGANVLTFGAGSRLTVL.

This clone occurred a few times. The V call is TRBV5-1, the J call TRBJ2-1; tentative D call: TRBD1 (6 bases). The CDR3 runs 15 residues. V shed 0 bases and J shed 2 bases, with 9 bases lying between them. CDR1 and CDR2 from the germline V gene are SGHRS and YFSETQ. The CDR3 sequence is CASSLDTGTYNEQFF. As DNA, the CDR3 is TGCGCCAGCAGCTTGGATACAGGGACCTACAATGAGCAGTTCTTC.

The chain joins TRBV6-1 to TRBJ1-5, with TRBD1 identical over 7 bases. The CDR3 length is 14 residues. After removal of 1 base from V and 7 bases from J, the junction contained 4 bases not matched to a gene. Germline-derived CDR1 and CDR2 are MNHNS and SASEGT. The CDR3 DNA sequence: TGTGCCAGCAGTGAAGTACAGGGGTGGCAGCCCCAGCATTTT. Protein: CASSEVQGWQPQHF.

This clone was recorded only once. V is TRBV5-6 and J is TRBJ2-1; 16 bases agree with TRBD2. V was pared by 4 bases and J by 2 bases, with 3 bases of the junction left unmatched. Per the germline V gene, CDR1 is SGHDT and CDR2 is YYEEEE. CDR3 length: 17 amino acids. The CDR3 loop reads CASSKGLAGGAYNEQFF. CDR3 sequence (DNA): TGTGCCAGCAGCAAGGGACTAGCGGGAGGGGCCTACAATGAGCAGTTCTTC.

In its sample, this clone was seen many times. The genes are TRBV19 and TRBJ2-1; 11 bases match TRBD2. CDR1 and CDR2 (germline): LNHDA, SQIVND (reference sequence). CDR3 length: 17 residues. Trimming at V came to 5 bases and at J to 4 bases, leaving 10 bases not matched to a gene. CDR3 DNA sequence: TGTGCCAGTAGTTCCCCTAGCGGGAGGACTATTTACAATGAGCAGTTCTTC. It encodes CASSSPSGRTIYNEQFF.

The gene calls are TRBV10-3 and TRBJ1-5; TRBD1 matches at 9 bases. Germline V lookup: CDR1 ENHRY, CDR2 SYGVKD. V gave up 2 bases and J gave up 9 bases; unmatched junction bases: 11. The CDR3 is made up of 16 amino acids. The CDR3 reads CAISETQGQGIPPQHF. The CDR3 DNA reads as TGTGCCATCAGTGAGACTCAGGGACAGGGAATTCCGCCCCAGCATTTT.

The genes are TRBV5-1 and TRBJ2-3, with a possible D match to TRBD2 (6 bases). The ends were cut back, 2 bases at V and 5 bases at J, with 12 bases in the middle. The CDR3 is made up of 14 amino acids. Germline V CDR1 and CDR2: SGHRS, YFSETQ. The chain's CDR3 is CASSFGTEGDTQYF. The CDR3 DNA sequence: TGCGCCAGCAGCTTCGGGACGGAGGGAGATACGCAGTATTTT.

To note about this clone: This sample includes further DNA sequences coding for the same CDR3. J is TRBJ1-5 and V is TRBV20-1, with D perhaps TRBD1 (5 bases). This CDR3 spans 15 amino acids. V was trimmed by 3 bases and J by 0 bases, leaving 12 bases between them. The V gene's germline CDR1 is DFQATT and CDR2 SNEGSKA (reference sequence). DNA of the CDR3: TGCAGTGCTAGTCCTGACAGTAATAGCAATCAGCCCCAGCATTTT. It is translated as CSASPDSNSNQPQHF.

The V call is TRBV11-1, the J call TRBJ2-6; no firm D call. The germline gives CDR1 SGHAT, CDR2 FQDESV (reference sequence). Trimming removed 2 bases at V and 4 bases at J, with 6 bases between. This CDR3 has 14 residues. The CDR3 protein is CASSLQAGANVLTF. For the CDR3, the DNA is TGTGCCAGCAGCTTACAGGCAGGGGCCAACGTCCTGACTTTC.

J is TRBJ1-3 and V is TRBV4-2; no clear D. Trimming left V 1 base short and J 0 bases short, with 10 bases between. The V gene's germline CDR1 is LGHNA and CDR2 YNFKEQ. This CDR3 has 16 amino acids. The DNA for the CDR3 is TGTGCCAGCAGCCAAGGGCGGGCAGCCTCTGGAAACACCATATATTTT. Protein: CASSQGRAASGNTIYF.

Here the CDR3 reads CASSQDIRTGVTDTQYF. In nucleotides, the CDR3 is TGTGCCAGCAGCCAAGATATCCGGACAGGGGTCACAGATACGCAGTATTTT. This sequence joins TRBV4-2 and TRBJ2-3; 9 nucleotides align to TRBD1. The CDR3 runs to 17 residues. Trimming took 0 bases from V and 2 from J; bases not matched to a gene: 6. From germline, CDR1 is LGHNA and CDR2 YNFKEQ.

The chain uses TRBV19 and TRBJ1-5; D unclear. This CDR3 has 14 amino acids. In germline, CDR1 is LNHDA, CDR2 SQIVND (reference sequence). Written as DNA, the CDR3 is TGTGCGACGTGTTTATTCGGGTTGGGTCAGCCCCAGCATTTT. Translating gives CATCLFGLGQPQHF.

V usage is TRBV27 and J usage is TRBJ1-2, with 8 bases that match TRBD1. The CDR3 is 13 amino acids. Germline V gives CDR1 MNHEY, CDR2 SMNVEV (reference sequence). J was trimmed by 8 bases and V by 5 bases; bases with no gene match: 7. Here the CDR3 DNA reads TGTGCCAGCAGTCCCTGGACAGGGTTAGGCTACACCTTC. Its translation is CASSPWTGLGYTF.

This chain links TRBV5-1 with TRBJ1-3, with a possible D match to TRBD1 (5 bases). CDR1 and CDR2 from the germline V gene are SGHRS and YFSETQ. The CDR3 length is 12 residues. V shed 4 bases and J shed 7 bases, with 9 bases lying between them. This chain's CDR3 is CASSTGGNTIYF. CDR3 DNA sequence: TGCGCCAGCAGCACTGGGGGGAACACCATATATTTT.

The rearrangement uses TRBV12-3 or TRBV12-4 and TRBJ2-5; 7 nucleotides match TRBD2. The CDR3 contains 13 residues. The junction had 6 bases not matched to a gene; V was cut back by 4 bases and J by 7 bases. As DNA, the CDR3 is TGTGCCAGCAGTTCCGGACTAGGCTCGACCCAGTACTTC. Protein: CASSSGLGSTQYF.